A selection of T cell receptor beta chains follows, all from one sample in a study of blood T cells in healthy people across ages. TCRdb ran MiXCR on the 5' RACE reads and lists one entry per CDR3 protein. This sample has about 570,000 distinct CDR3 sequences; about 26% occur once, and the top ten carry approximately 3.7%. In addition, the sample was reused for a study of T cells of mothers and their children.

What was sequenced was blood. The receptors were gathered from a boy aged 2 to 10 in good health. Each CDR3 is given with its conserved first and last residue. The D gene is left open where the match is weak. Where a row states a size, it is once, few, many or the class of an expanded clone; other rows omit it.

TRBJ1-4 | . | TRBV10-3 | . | CAISDPRGNEKLFF | TGTGCCATCAGTGACCCGCGGGGTAATGAAAAACTGTTTTTT
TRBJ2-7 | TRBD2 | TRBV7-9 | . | CASSLTSGTPEQYF | TGTGCCAGCAGCCTGACTAGCGGGACCCCCGAGCAGTACTTC
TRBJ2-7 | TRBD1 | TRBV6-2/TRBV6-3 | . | CASSYGPGQDSYEQYF | TGTGCCAGCAGTTATGGGCCGGGACAGGACTCCTACGAGCAGTACTTC
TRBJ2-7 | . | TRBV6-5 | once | CASSYSRNSYEQCF | TGTGCCAGCAGTTACTCCCGCAATTCCTACGAGCAGTGCTTC
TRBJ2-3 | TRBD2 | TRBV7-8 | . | CASSLVGGITDTQYF | TGTGCCAGCAGCTTAGTCGGGGGGATCACAGATACGCAGTATTTT
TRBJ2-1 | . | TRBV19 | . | CASSKTNEQFF | TGTGCCAGTAGTAAGACCAATGAGCAGTTCTTC
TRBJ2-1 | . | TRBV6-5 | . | CASSREGNEQFF | TGTGCCAGCAGTCGGGAAGGGAATGAGCAGTTCTTC
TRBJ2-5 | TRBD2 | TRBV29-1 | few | CSVEDRGTSLETQYF | TGCAGCGTTGAAGATCGGGGGACTAGCTTAGAGACCCAGTACTTC
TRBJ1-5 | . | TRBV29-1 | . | CSVEYRGGSNQPQHF | TGCAGCGTTGAATATCGGGGCGGAAGCAATCAGCCCCAGCATTTT
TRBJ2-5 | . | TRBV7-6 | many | CASSLGDTRSF | TGTGCCAGCAGCTTAGGGGACACCCGTTCCTTC
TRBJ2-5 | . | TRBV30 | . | CAWDRILSETQYF | TGTGCCTGGGACAGAATCCTCAGCGAGACCCAGTACTTC
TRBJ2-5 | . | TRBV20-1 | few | CSARAGGRGYKVAQYF | TGCAGTGCTAGAGCCGGGGGGCGGGGGTACAAGGTGGCCCAGTACTTC
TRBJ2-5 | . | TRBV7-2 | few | CASSLGTGRDETQYF | TGTGCCAGCAGCTTAGGAACAGGACGGGACGAGACCCAGTACTTC
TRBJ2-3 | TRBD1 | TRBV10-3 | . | CAISDRGLNGTDTQYF | TGTGCCATCAGTGACAGGGGGCTCAATGGCACAGATACGCAGTATTTT
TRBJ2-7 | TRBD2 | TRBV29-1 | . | CSVEGVAGDWEQYF | TGCAGCGTTGAAGGGGTAGCGGGAGATTGGGAGCAGTACTTC
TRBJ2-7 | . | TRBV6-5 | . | CASSRDLTYEQYF | TGTGCCAGCAGTAGGGACTTGACCTACGAGCAGTACTTC
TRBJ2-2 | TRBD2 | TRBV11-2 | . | CASRRASGLGTGELFF | TGTGCCAGCAGACGGGCTAGCGGGTTGGGGACCGGGGAGCTGTTTTTT
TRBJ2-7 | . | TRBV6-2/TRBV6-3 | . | CASSYVPPGKGSEQYF | TGTGCCAGCAGTTATGTACCCCCGGGTAAAGGCTCCGAGCAGTACTTC